A selection of T cell receptor beta chains follows, all from one sample in a study of blood T cell repertoires in COVID-19. Sequencing used immunoSEQ multiplex PCR; TCRdb keeps in-frame clones, though not all of them. Of 40,000 to 60,000 clones listed, 80% to 95% were seen once; the top ten hold around 1%. The specimen sequenced was peripheral blood. Source of these receptors: a man in his fifties or sixties with COVID-19, enrolled during active disease. The CDR3 runs from the conserved cysteine through the conserved F or W. A D gene is named only where the DNA matches it firmly. Not all rows give a size; the values are once, few, many and, for expanded clones, a class.

clone size	CDR3 length	D gene	V gene	J gene	CDR3 DNA	CDR3 protein
NA	19	TRBD2	TRBV14	TRBJ2-2	TGTGCCAGCAGCCAGACCCATAAAAGACTAGCGGGAGGGACCGGGGAGCTGTTTTTT	CASSQTHKRLAGGTGELFF
NA	11	TRBD2	TRBV5-6	TRBJ2-3	TGTGCCAGCAGCTCCGGGACTAGCAGGTATTTT	CASSSGTSRYF
NA	14	NA	TRBV5-1	TRBJ1-2	TGCGCCAGCAGCTTGCAGAATCTAGACTATGGCTACACCTTC	CASSLQNLDYGYTF
NA	16	TRBD1	TRBV10-3	TRBJ1-1	TGTGCCATCAGTGACATCGGGACAGCGTCGGTCACTGAAGCTTTCTTT	CAISDIGTASVTEAFF
NA	13	NA	TRBV7-3	TRBJ2-1	TGTGCCAGCAGCTTAACACAGTACAATGAGCAGTTCTTC	CASSLTQYNEQFF
NA	16	NA	TRBV14	TRBJ1-1	TGTGCCAGCAGCCAAATGCGGGGCCCACCGAACACTGAAGCTTTCTTT	CASSQMRGPPNTEAFF
NA	13	TRBD1	TRBV5-5	TRBJ1-1	TGTGCCAGCGAGACTAGGGGGCCGCCTGAAGCTTTCTTT	CASETRGPPEAFF
NA	15	NA	TRBV2	TRBJ1-1	TGTGCCAGCAGTGAAGCCTTCTCAGGAAGGGGTCAGGCTTTCTTT	CASSEAFSGRGQAFF
NA	13	NA	TRBV5-4	TRBJ1-1	TGTGCCAGCAGCCCGGACACGAACACTGAAGCTTTCTTT	CASSPDTNTEAFF
NA	13	TRBD1	TRBV18	TRBJ1-2	TGTGCCAGCTCACGGGACAGCCCTTATGGCTACACCTTC	CASSRDSPYGYTF
NA	16	NA	TRBV27	TRBJ2-4	TGTGCCAGCAGTTTACAGGGGCGGGGGAGCAAAAACATTCAGTACTTC	CASSLQGRGSKNIQYF
once	14	NA	TRBV7-6	TRBJ1-2	TGTGCCAGCAGCTTAGATGCGCTAAACTATGGCTACACCTTC	CASSLDALNYGYTF
NA	15	NA	TRBV2	TRBJ2-2	TGTGCCAGCAGTGAATTGGGACAGAACACCGGGGAGCTGTTTTTT	CASSELGQNTGELFF
NA	13	NA	TRBV27	TRBJ1-2	TGTGCCAGCGGCTCCGGTGCGGGGTATGGCTACACCTTC	CASGSGAGYGYTF
NA	17	TRBD2	TRBV5-1	TRBJ2-2	TGCGCCAGCAGCCTCGCGTCCGTAGCGGGGGGGCCGTGGGAGCTGTTTTTT	CASSLASVAGGPWELFF
NA	15	NA	TRBV5-1	TRBJ1-4	TGCGCCAGCAGCTTTCGACAGGCAACTAATGAAAAACTGTTTTTT	CASSFRQATNEKLFF
NA	15	NA	TRBV2	TRBJ1-5	TGTGCCAGCAGTGGGACTGAGAATAGCAATCAGCCCCAGCATTTT	CASSGTENSNQPQHF
few	16	NA	TRBV7-2	TRBJ1-6	TGTGCCAGCAGCTTAGCGCGAATGGGGGGGCGCTCACCCCTCCACTTT	CASSLARMGGRSPLHF
NA	15	TRBD1	TRBV18	TRBJ1-5	TGTGCCAGCTCACCCACAGGGGGTGGCAATCAGCCCCAGCATTTT	CASSPTGGGNQPQHF
NA	12	NA	TRBV29-1	TRBJ2-5	TGCAGCGTGGCCTCGGGACAAGAGACCCAGTACTTC	CSVASGQETQYF
NA	14	NA	TRBV4-3	TRBJ2-7	TGCGCCAGCAGCCAAGTAACAGCCTCCTACGAGCAGTACTTC	CASSQVTASYEQYF
NA	14	TRBD2	TRBV5-1	TRBJ2-5	TGCGCCACACAACTAGCGGGGGGGCAGGAGACCCAGTACTTC	CATQLAGGQETQYF
NA	11	NA	TRBV11-2	TRBJ1-2	TGTGCCATCTTACAGGGTCCTGGCTACACCTTC	CAILQGPGYTF
NA	19	NA	TRBV27	TRBJ2-4	TGTGCCAGCAGTCGTAGTCGGGAGATACTACAGTTCTCACCCGTCGATCAGTACTTC	CASSRSREILQFSPVDQYF
NA	12	NA	TRBV5-4	TRBJ2-2	TGTGCCAGCAGCTTAGCACCCGGGGAGCTGTTTTTT	CASSLAPGELFF
NA	13	NA	TRBV5-8	TRBJ2-1	TGTGCCAGCAGCTTTAGGAGGATCGATGAGCAGTTCTTC	CASSFRRIDEQFF
NA	14	TRBD1	TRBV6-5	TRBJ1-6	TGTGCCAGCAGGACCGGGACAGATAATTCACCCCTCCACTTT	CASRTGTDNSPLHF
NA	14	TRBD2	TRBV27	TRBJ2-1	TGTGCCAGCAGTTTGGGGGGGGTTGGCAATGAGCAGTTCTTC	CASSLGGVGNEQFF
NA	13	NA	TRBV24-1	TRBJ2-7	TGTGCCACCAGTCAACCCCAGGGCCACGAGCAGTACTTC	CATSQPQGHEQYF
NA	14	NA	TRBV11-3	TRBJ2-1	TGTGCCAGCAGCTTAGACCCCATCTACAATGAGCAGTTCTTC	CASSLDPIYNEQFF
NA	14	NA	TRBV7-2	TRBJ1-2	TGTGCCAGCAGCCTCTACAGGGCCTCTAATGGCTACACCTTC	CASSLYRASNGYTF
NA	14	TRBD1	TRBV6-5	TRBJ1-1	TGTGCCAGCAGCCCGGACAGGAGGAACACTGAAGCTTTCTTT	CASSPDRRNTEAFF
NA	15	TRBD1	TRBV7-3	TRBJ1-1	TGTGCCAGCAGCTTAACGCCGGGACAGGGGGCCCAAGCTTTCTTT	CASSLTPGQGAQAFF
NA	18	NA	TRBV3-1/TRBV3-2	TRBJ1-4	TGTGCCAGCAGCCAAGGGGGCCAGGGCCGAAGAACTAATGAAAAACTGTTTTTT	CASSQGGQGRRTNEKLFF
NA	13	TRBD1	TRBV19	TRBJ1-1	TGTGCCAGTAGTTTTTACAGGGGTACTGAAGCTTTCTTT	CASSFYRGTEAFF
NA	16	TRBD1	TRBV30	TRBJ1-2	TGTGCCTGGAGTGCTAGGGACAGGGGCCTTAACTATGGCTACACCTTC	CAWSARDRGLNYGYTF
NA	16	NA	TRBV27	TRBJ2-7	TGTGCCAGCAGTTACCACCCTTGGGACACAACCTACGAGCAGTACTTC	CASSYHPWDTTYEQYF
NA	15	NA	TRBV28	TRBJ1-3	TGTGCCAGCAGTTCCCCCGCAGGGTCTGGAAACACCATATATTTT	CASSSPAGSGNTIYF
NA	15	NA	TRBV5-6	TRBJ1-1	TGTGCCAGCAGCTTGGCCGGTCAGGGGTACACTGAAGCTTTCTTT	CASSLAGQGYTEAFF
NA	15	TRBD1	TRBV5-1	TRBJ2-7	TGCGCCAGCAGCTTGGGGCAGGGGGCGCTTTACGAGCAGTACTTC	CASSLGQGALYEQYF
NA	17	TRBD1	TRBV27	TRBJ2-6	TGTGCCAGCAGTTCCCGACAGGGCAGGTCTGGGGCCAACGTCCTGACTTTC	CASSSRQGRSGANVLTF
NA	15	NA	TRBV7-8	TRBJ1-5	TGTGCCAGCAGCTTAGGGGGGAGGAGCAATCAGCCCCAGCATTTT	CASSLGGRSNQPQHF
NA	15	TRBD2	TRBV5-4	TRBJ2-7	TGTGCCAGCAGCTCCCGACTAGCGCCAGCCTACGTGCAGTACTTC	CASSSRLAPAYVQYF
NA	14	TRBD1	TRBV27	TRBJ2-7	TGTGCCAGCATTCTAAGACAGGGGGCCTACGAGCAGTACTTC	CASILRQGAYEQYF
NA	14	NA	TRBV6-1	TRBJ1-1	TGTGCCAGCAGTGAGAACCAGTTGAACACTGAAGCTTTCTTT	CASSENQLNTEAFF
NA	12	NA	TRBV28	TRBJ1-4	TGTGCCTGGGGGGGCCGGAATGAAAAACTGTTTTTT	CAWGGRNEKLFF